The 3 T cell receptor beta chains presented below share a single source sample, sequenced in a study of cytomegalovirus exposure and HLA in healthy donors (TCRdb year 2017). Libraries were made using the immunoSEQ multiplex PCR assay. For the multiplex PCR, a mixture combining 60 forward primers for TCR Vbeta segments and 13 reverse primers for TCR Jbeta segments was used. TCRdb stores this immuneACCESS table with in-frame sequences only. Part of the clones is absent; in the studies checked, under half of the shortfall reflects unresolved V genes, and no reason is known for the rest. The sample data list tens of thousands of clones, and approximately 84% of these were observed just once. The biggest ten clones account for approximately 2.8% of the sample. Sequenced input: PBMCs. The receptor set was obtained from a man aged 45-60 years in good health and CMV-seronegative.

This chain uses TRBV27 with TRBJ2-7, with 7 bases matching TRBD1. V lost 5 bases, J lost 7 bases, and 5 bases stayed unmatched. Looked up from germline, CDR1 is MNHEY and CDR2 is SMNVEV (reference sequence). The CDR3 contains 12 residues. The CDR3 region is CASSDRVREQYF. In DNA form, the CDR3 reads TGTGCCAGCAGTGACAGGGTAAGGGAGCAGTACTTC.

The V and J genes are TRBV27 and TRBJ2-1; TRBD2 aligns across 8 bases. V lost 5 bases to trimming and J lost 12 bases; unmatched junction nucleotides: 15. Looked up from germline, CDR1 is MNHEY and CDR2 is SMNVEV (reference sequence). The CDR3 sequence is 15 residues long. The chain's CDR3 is CASSPRWGLGSVQFF. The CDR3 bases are TGTGCCAGCAGTCCGCGTTGGGGACTAGGTTCGGTGCAGTTCTTC.

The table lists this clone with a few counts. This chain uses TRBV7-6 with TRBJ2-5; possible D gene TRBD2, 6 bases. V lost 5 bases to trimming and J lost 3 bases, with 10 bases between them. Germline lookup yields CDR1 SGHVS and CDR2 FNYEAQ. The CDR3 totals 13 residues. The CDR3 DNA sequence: TGTGCCAGCAGCCCGACTAGAGAAGAGACCCAGTACTTC. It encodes CASSPTREETQYF.